Shown below are 7 T cell receptor beta chains from a single sample sequenced in a study of Graves' ophthalmopathy and Graves' hyperthyroidism. Investigators amplified TCR beta CDR3 regions from RNA transcripts. RT-PCR with HTBI primers came first, then second-round multiplex PCR. In TCRdb, the multiplex PCR reads were re-called with MiXCR into one record per CDR3 protein. The sample contains more than 550,000 distinct CDR3 sequences, 35% to 50% of which appear only once. The sample taken for sequencing was peripheral blood. Source of these receptors: an adult man with Graves' ophthalmopathy.

This clonotype has at least ten counts. The rearrangement joins TRBV10-3 to TRBJ1-2, with a possible D match to TRBD1 (6 bases). Trimming removed 3 bases at V and 5 bases at J, with 16 bases between. This CDR3 has 15 residues. Germline values: CDR1 ENHRY, CDR2 SYGVKD. CDR3 loop: CAISDNYREVYGYTF. In DNA, the CDR3 is TGTGCCATCAGTGACAATTACAGGGAAGTATATGGCTACACCTTC.

This clonotype appeared once. The chain uses TRBV10-1 and TRBJ1-2, with a tentative D call TRBD1 (6 bases). Germline assignment: CDR1 WNHNN and CDR2 SYGVQD (reference sequence). The CDR3 totals 13 residues. V dropped 4 bases and J dropped 8 bases, with 14 bases sitting between them. The CDR3 sequence is CASSGSDSEGYTF. Written as DNA, the CDR3 is TGCGCCAGCAGTGGATCGGACAGCGAAGGCTACACCTTC.

This clonotype was counted a few times. An end of the junction does not agree with germline; a read error may underlie this. The chain joins TRBV10-3 to TRBJ1-1; no firm D call. This CDR3 comprises 15 residues. Per germline, CDR1 ENHRY and CDR2 SYGVKD. CDR3 residues: CASSLPTGMNTEAFF. Written as DNA, the CDR3 is TGTGCCAGCAGTCTCCCGACCGGAATGAACACTGAAGCTTTCTTT.

This clonotype was detected many times. V gene TRBV9 combines with J gene TRBJ2-2; 8 positions agree with TRBD2. This CDR3 spans 13 amino acids. Germline loops: CDR1 SGDLS, CDR2 YYNGEE. After removal of 3 bases from V and 7 bases from J, the junction contained 2 bases not matched to a gene. The CDR3 DNA follows: TGTGCCAGCAGCGGTGGGACTAGCGGGGAGCTGTTTTTT. It translates to CASSGGTSGELFF.

The sample holds many counts of this clonotype. The chain links TRBV19 to TRBJ1-6, with TRBD1 matching 8 bases. This CDR3 is built from 13 residues. Germline V CDR1 and CDR2: LNHDA, SQIVND (reference sequence). With 10 bases clipped from V and 14 bases from J, the junction kept 13 bases outside the gene matches. This chain's CDR3 is CATLDRVGPSLHF. CDR3 nucleotide sequence: TGTGCCACCCTGGACAGGGTGGGCCCGTCCCTCCACTTT.

On this clonotype: Possible read error: a much larger clone is one base away. The CDR3 end shows no conserved phenylalanine or tryptophan, and so a read error is likely. The V call is TRBV6-5, the J call TRBJ1-6; D unclear. Trimming removed 4 bases from V and 10 bases from J, with 11 bases in between. This CDR3 is 13 amino acids long. The germline V gene encodes CDR1 MNHEY and CDR2 SVGAGI. For the CDR3, the DNA is TGTGCCAGCAGTTCGCGAGGTCGCTCACCCCTCCACCTT. Translated: CASSSRGRSPLHL.

This clonotype occurred many times. The chain recombines TRBV19 with TRBJ2-6, with TRBD1 matching 7 bases. The CDR3 loop spans 15 amino acids. The germline V gene encodes CDR1 LNHDA and CDR2 SQIVND (reference sequence). After removal of 6 bases from V and 1 base from J, the junction contained 3 bases not matched to a gene. The chain's CDR3 is CASRSQGSGANVLTF. CDR3 DNA sequence: TGTGCCAGTAGATCACAGGGGTCTGGGGCCAACGTCCTGACTTTC.